This TCR beta chain was found in a study of OX40 agonist ivuxolimab in advanced cancers. V was shortened by 2 bases and J by 3 bases, with 8 bases between the two germline ends. The CDR3 extends over 14 amino acids. The germline CDR1 and CDR2 sequences are LNHDA and SQIVND (reference sequence). Using immunoSEQ multiplex PCR, the repertoire was profiled, and TCRdb retains in-frame clones only, with some absent. The table records around 64,000 clones, 91% of them present only once. Sequenced here: CD4+ or CD8+ T cells sorted from blood, sampled in a trial of the OX40 agonist ivuxolimab. The receptor was derived from an adult with an advanced solid tumor such as melanoma, head and neck, liver or kidney cancer. The chain has TRBV19 and TRBJ1-5; TRBD1 is a possible D gene (5 bases). The CDR3 reads CASSIRGDNQPQHF. The DNA of the CDR3 is TGTGCCAGTAGTATAAGGGGTGACAATCAGCCCCAGCATTTT.